The rows below give T cell receptor beta chains drawn from one sample of a study of memory CD4+ T cells and cytomegalovirus serostatus. TCRdb's table, derived via immunoSEQ multiplex PCR, lists solely in-frame clones and lacks some. The data show tens of thousands of clones, under 90% seen once. Sequencing was carried out using memory CD4+ T cells from blood. Every receptor here comes from an adult in good health and CMV-seronegative. CDR3s include the opening cysteine and the closing phenylalanine or tryptophan. D genes are given only for firm matches. A clone size is listed for some rows: how often the clone was seen (once, few, many), or a class if it is expanded.

>TRBV18|.|11|.|TRBJ2-1
CASSPGEEQFF
TGTGCCAGCTCACCAGGGGAAGAGCAGTTCTTC
>TRBV29-1|.|13|.|TRBJ1-1
CSVTKNPNTEAFF
TGCAGCGTTACCAAAAACCCGAACACTGAAGCTTTCTTT
>TRBV18|.|16|TRBD1|TRBJ1-3
CASSQTGTGVGNTIYF
TGTGCCAGCTCACAAACCGGGACAGGGGTTGGAAACACCATATATTTT
>TRBV6-5|.|14|TRBD1|TRBJ2-7
CASKRQGPVGEQYF
TGTGCCAGCAAACGACAGGGGCCAGTAGGTGAGCAGTACTTC
>TRBV27|.|13|.|TRBJ2-5
CASSPRRGETQYF
TGTGCCAGCAGTCCGCGCCGGGGAGAGACCCAGTACTTC
>TRBV5-1|.|13|.|TRBJ2-7
CASSPNGGAEQYF
TGCGCCAGCAGCCCAAACGGAGGCGCCGAGCAGTACTTC
>TRBV11-2|.|16|.|TRBJ2-3
CASSLVRGSPTDTQYF
TGTGCCAGCAGCTTAGTACGTGGGTCCCCCACAGATACGCAGTATTTT
>TRBV11-2|few|16|TRBD1|TRBJ1-1
CASSFAGRTGGTEAFF
TGTGCCAGCAGCTTCGCTGGAAGGACAGGGGGTACTGAAGCTTTCTTT
>TRBV28|once|13|.|TRBJ2-2
CASMGAGTLILFF
TGTGCCAGCATGGGGGCAGGGACGTTAATCCTGTTTTTT
>TRBV7-2|.|16|.|TRBJ2-1
CASSLVAAGSYNEQFF
TGTGCCAGCAGCTTAGTGGCGGCTGGCTCCTACAATGAGCAGTTCTTC
>TRBV4-2|.|16|.|TRBJ1-3
CASSQDGQDSGNTIYF
TGTGCCAGCAGCCAAGATGGGCAGGACTCTGGAAACACCATATATTTT
>TRBV12-2|few|21|.|TRBJ1-5
CASRLARQFQGTSGGNQPQHF
TGTGCAAGTCGCTTAGCGCGGCAATTTCAAGGGACTAGCGGGGGCAATCAGCCCCAGCATTTT
>TRBV7-2|.|14|.|TRBJ2-2
CASSLGGGTGELFF
TGTGCCAGCAGCTTAGGCGGAGGCACCGGGGAGCTGTTTTTT
>TRBV5-6|.|13|.|TRBJ1-1
CASSLESYTEAFF
TGTGCCAGCAGCTTAGAATCGTACACTGAAGCTTTCTTT
>TRBV6-5|.|14|.|TRBJ1-1
CASSYRGGGTEAFF
TGTGCCAGCAGTTATCGTGGGGGAGGCACTGAAGCTTTCTTT
>TRBV11-2|few|16|.|TRBJ1-5
CASSLRIGNSNQPQHF
TGTGCCAGCAGCTTAAGGATAGGGAATAGCAATCAGCCCCAGCATTTT
>TRBV5-6|once|16|.|TRBJ2-3
CASSLVWVARTDTQYF
TGTGCCAGCAGCTTGGTGTGGGTTGCTCGCACAGATACGCAGTATTTT
>TRBV19|.|15|TRBD1|TRBJ1-5
CASSIRQGGHQPQHF
TGTGCCAGTAGTATAAGACAGGGAGGCCATCAGCCCCAGCATTTT
>TRBV9|.|14|.|TRBJ1-6
CASSSSQGNSPLHF
TGTGCCAGCAGCTCCTCACAGGGAAATTCACCCCTCCACTTT
>TRBV28|.|15|.|TRBJ2-3
CASSHPTASTDTQYF
TGTGCCAGCAGCCATCCGACGGCCAGCACAGATACGCAGTATTTT
>TRBV18|once|16|.|TRBJ2-7
CASSPVPVQNSYEQYF
TGTGCCAGCTCACCAGTTCCCGTACAGAACTCCTACGAGCAGTACTTC
>TRBV6-5|once|16|TRBD1|TRBJ2-7
CASSYSPGQSSYEQYF
TGTGCCAGCAGTTACTCCCCGGGACAGAGCTCCTACGAGCAGTACTTC
>TRBV5-1|.|13|TRBD1|TRBJ1-1
CASSSDFGTGVVF
TGCGCCAGCAGCTCCGACTTCGGGACAGGGGTAGTCTTT
>TRBV11-1|.|14|.|TRBJ2-7
CASSFLGSTYEQYF
TGTGCCAGCAGCTTTTTAGGGAGTACCTACGAGCAGTACTTC
>TRBV19|.|14|.|TRBJ1-2
CASSMIRTDYGYTF
TGTGCCAGTAGTATGATCCGGACTGATTATGGCTACACCTTC
>TRBV5-4|.|14|.|TRBJ2-3
CASSPARSTDTQYF
TGTGCCAGCAGCCCCGCGAGGAGCACAGATACGCAGTATTTT
>TRBV21-1|.|15|.|TRBJ1-4
CASSKRRRGGEKLFF
TGTGCCAGCAGCAAAAGGCGGCGGGGAGGGGAAAAACTGTTTTTT
>TRBV5-1|.|16|.|TRBJ2-5
CASSWGLGGREETQYF
TGCGCCAGCAGCTGGGGTCTCGGCGGGCGAGAAGAGACCCAGTACTTC
>TRBV6-1|.|15|.|TRBJ1-6
CASSEAIARYSPLHF
TGTGCCAGCAGTGAAGCGATCGCCAGGTATTCCCCCCTCCACTTT
>TRBV30|.|14|.|TRBJ1-2
CAWSRQGEIYGYTF
TGTGCCTGGAGCCGGCAGGGAGAGATCTATGGCTACACCTTC
>TRBV5-1|.|15|TRBD2|TRBJ2-1
CASSLEPSGGGEQFF
TGCGCCAGCAGCTTGGAACCTAGCGGGGGAGGTGAGCAGTTCTTC
>TRBV5-1|.|15|.|TRBJ1-3
CASSLAGRVTNTIYF
TGCGCCAGCAGCTTGGCGGGCAGGGTGACAAACACCATATATTTT
>TRBV28|.|15|.|TRBJ1-5
CASSPLDRNNQPQHF
TGTGCCAGCAGTCCACTAGACAGAAACAATCAGCCCCAGCATTTT
>TRBV5-4|.|13|.|TRBJ2-1
CASSLGQVDPQFF
TGTGCCAGCAGCTTAGGTCAGGTCGACCCGCAGTTCTTC
>TRBV7-8|.|16|.|TRBJ1-2
CASSLPLDSRKSGYTF
TGTGCCAGCAGCTTACCTCTCGACAGCAGGAAAAGTGGCTACACCTTC
>TRBV2|.|12|.|TRBJ1-1
CASRIVTTEAFF
TGTGCCAGCAGGATCGTTACGACTGAAGCTTTCTTT
>TRBV11-1|.|13|.|TRBJ1-2
CASSPTPRRGYTF
TGTGCCAGCAGCCCCACGCCCAGGCGTGGCTACACCTTC
>TRBV19|.|15|.|TRBJ2-2
CASSTAPQGSGELFF
TGTGCCAGTAGCACCGCTCCACAGGGATCCGGGGAGCTGTTTTTT
>TRBV6-1|.|11|.|TRBJ2-7
CASSVIYEQYF
TGTGCCAGCAGCGTGATTTACGAGCAGTACTTC
>TRBV6-6|.|11|.|TRBJ2-5
CASLYQETQYF
TGTGCCAGCTTGTACCAAGAGACCCAGTACTTC
>TRBV19|.|13|.|TRBJ1-3
CASTEGPGNTIYF
TGTGCCAGTACCGAAGGTCCCGGAAACACCATATATTTT
>TRBV7-8|.|16|.|TRBJ1-6
CASSLAPAGVNSPLHF
TGTGCCAGCAGCTTAGCGCCGGCAGGGGTCAATTCACCCCTCCACTTT